The 14 T cell receptor beta chains below were found in one sample sequenced in a study of vaccination and CD4 T cells after COVID-19. The Oncomine TCR Beta short-read assay sequenced DNA from cultured CD4+ T cells. Each CDR3 protein gets one entry after TCRdb re-called the PCR reads with MiXCR. The sample records about 26,000 distinct CDR3 sequences, 50% to 65% being singletons. Treatment here: roughly 10-day PBMC culture with coronavirus spike peptide pools or control peptides (ViraFEST assay). These receptors have no known antigen. Sequenced here: CD4+ T cells from blood, cultured in vitro, sampled before SARS-CoV-2 vaccination. The origin of the receptors is a human donor who received a COVID-19 vaccine.

This chain uses TRBV10-3 with TRBJ1-5; 9 bases match TRBD1. V was pared by 5 bases and J by 6 bases, with 8 bases of the junction left unmatched. Germline CDR1 ENHRY, CDR2 SYGVKD. The length of the CDR3 is 15 residues. CDR3 DNA sequence: TGTGCCATCAGTACGGGACAGGGTGGTTTTCAGCCCCAGCATTTT. This translates into CAISTGQGGFQPQHF.

The gene calls are TRBV20-1 and TRBJ1-2, with TRBD1 identical over 9 bases. Unmatched junction bases numbered 8, after V lost 3 bases and J lost 3 bases. The V gene's germline CDR1 is DFQATT and CDR2 SNEGSKA (reference sequence). This CDR3 is 15 amino acids long. The CDR3 loop reads CSARDWDREDYGYTF. The CDR3, as DNA: TGCAGTGCTAGGGACTGGGACAGGGAGGACTATGGCTACACCTTC.

The chain links TRBV7-8 to TRBJ1-5, with unresolved D. The CDR3 consists of 15 residues. The V end lost 1 base, the J end lost 0 bases, and 7 bases lay between the germline ends. The germline gives CDR1 SGHVS, CDR2 FQNEAQ. CDR3 sequence (DNA): TGTGCCAGCAGCTTAGAGTCCTATAGCAATCAGCCCCAGCATTTT. Translating gives CASSLESYSNQPQHF.

This CDR3 is CASREGQVLKTQYF. CDR3 sequence (DNA): TGTGCCAGCAGGGAGGGACAGGTCCTGAAGACCCAGTACTTC. The chain combines TRBV6-1 with TRBJ2-5, with 8 bases identical to TRBD1. This CDR3 has 14 amino acids. Germline lookup yields CDR1 MNHNS and CDR2 SASEGT. V lost 6 bases to trimming and J lost 6 bases; unmatched junction nucleotides: 9.

J is TRBJ2-5 and V is TRBV2; possibly TRBD1 or TRBD2 for D (7 bases each). Per the germline V gene, CDR1 is SNHLY and CDR2 is FYNNEI. CDR3 length: 15 residues. The ends were cut back, 5 bases at V and 0 bases at J, with 13 bases in the middle. CDR3 sequence (DNA): TGTGCCAGCAGTCAACAGGGGACTAACCAAGAGACCCAGTACTTC. Its translation is CASSQQGTNQETQYF.

There are a few counts of this clonotype. The rearrangement links TRBV12-3 or TRBV12-4 to TRBJ1-2; 9 bases are a match to TRBD1. With 6 bases clipped from V and 8 bases from J, the junction kept 10 bases outside the gene matches. This CDR3 spans 14 amino acids. Here the CDR3 reads CASSLDRGWKGYTF. In DNA, the CDR3 is TGTGCCAGCAGCCTCGACAGGGGGTGGAAGGGCTACACCTTC.

The rearrangement uses TRBV10-1 and TRBJ2-5; D gene uncertain. The V and J ends lost 4 bases and 2 bases respectively, with 14 bases between them. Per germline, CDR1 WNHNN and CDR2 SYGVQD (reference sequence). The CDR3 sequence is 15 residues long. CDR3 region: CASSGHRTRQETQYF. CDR3 in DNA: TGCGCCAGCAGTGGACACCGAACGCGACAAGAGACCCAGTACTTC.

This clonotype occurred a few times. The chain links TRBV15 to TRBJ2-7; the match to TRBD1 covers 7 bases. This CDR3 contains 14 residues. Trimming at V came to 1 base and at J to 6 bases, leaving 6 bases not matched to a gene. Germline values: CDR1 LNHNV, CDR2 YYDKDF (reference sequence). The CDR3 reads CATSRVRQGSEQYF. CDR3 DNA: TGTGCCACCAGCAGAGTAAGACAGGGTTCCGAGCAGTACTTC. The complete variable domain, with remaining parts taken from reference TRBV15 and TRBJ2-7, reads DAMVIQNPRYQVTQFGKPVTLSCSQTLNHNVMYWYQQKSSQAPKLLFHYYDKDFNNEADTPDNFQSRRPNTSFCFLDIRSPGLGDTAMYLCATSRVRQGSEQYFGPGTRLTVT.

V usage is TRBV28 and J usage is TRBJ1-3; D remains unclear. V shed 2 bases and J shed 8 bases, with 13 bases lying between them. Germline V gives CDR1 MDHEN, CDR2 SYDVKM. CDR3 length equals 14 residues. The CDR3 DNA is TGTGCCAGCAGTTTAATGGAGGTGGGAGACACCATATATTTT. It translates to CASSLMEVGDTIYF. Variable domain in full (rest from reference TRBV28 and TRBJ1-3): DVKVTQSSRYLVKRTGEKVFLECVQDMDHENMFWYRQDPGLGLRLIYFSYDVKMKEKGDIPEGYSVSREKKERFSLILESASTNQTSMYLCASSLMEVGDTIYFGEGSWLTVV.

J is TRBJ2-5 and V is TRBV20-1; a weak D match, TRBD1 (6 bases). The CDR3 has 13 amino acids. The germline V gene encodes CDR1 DFQATT and CDR2 SNEGSKA (reference sequence). V was clipped by 1 base and J by 3 bases, with 9 bases between them. In DNA, the CDR3 is TGCAGTGCTAGAGTTCGGACAGAAGAGACCCAGTACTTC. As protein: CSARVRTEETQYF.

This chain joins TRBV30 and TRBJ2-7; possibly TRBD1 for D (6 bases). CDR3 length equals 10 residues. The germline V gene encodes CDR1 GTSNPN and CDR2 SVGIG (reference sequence). The V end lost 8 bases, the J end lost 3 bases, and 8 bases lay between the germline ends. CDR3 coding DNA: TGTGCCGGGGGCCTCTACGAGCAGTACTTC. Translating gives CAGGLYEQYF.

The chain recombines TRBV7-2 with TRBJ2-1, with no clear D. The CDR3 loop spans 13 amino acids. Germline V lookup: CDR1 SGHTA, CDR2 FQGNSA. V lost 2 bases, J lost 7 bases, and 9 bases lay in between. CDR3: CASSLSNGNEQFF. The CDR3, as DNA: TGTGCCAGCAGCTTAAGCAATGGGAATGAGCAGTTCTTC.

The sample holds one count of this clonotype. The chain combines TRBV11-3 with TRBJ2-5; 11 bases map to TRBD1. V was pared by 5 bases and J by 2 bases, with 13 bases of the junction left unmatched. This CDR3 contains 18 residues. Germline CDR1 and CDR2: SGHNT and YENEEA. The CDR3 is CASSGGQGAQGSQETQYF. The CDR3 bases are TGTGCCAGCAGCGGAGGACAGGGGGCGCAGGGAAGTCAAGAGACCCAGTACTTC.

This rearrangement joins TRBV5-1 to TRBJ2-1; D gene ambiguous. Germline V lookup: CDR1 SGHRS, CDR2 YFSETQ. The CDR3 has 17 residues. V was shortened by 4 bases and J by 0 bases, with 17 bases between the two germline ends. CDR3 amino acids: CASSPVARISSYNEQFF. Written as DNA, the CDR3 is TGCGCCAGCAGCCCCGTCGCGAGGATCTCCTCCTACAATGAGCAGTTCTTC.